Included here is one T cell receptor beta chain sequence, with context. The data derive from a study of cytomegalovirus exposure and HLA in healthy donors. Germline lookup yields CDR1 SEHNR and CDR2 FQNEAQ (reference sequence). The CDR3 has 15 amino acids. With 1 base clipped from V and 5 bases from J, the junction kept 7 bases outside the gene matches. The PCR contained 60 Vbeta and 13 Jbeta primers. Method: immunoSEQ multiplex PCR; TCRdb's copy keeps in-frame clones and lacks some. Seen here are fewer than 140,000 clones, approximately 82% observed once, and the top ten hold 2% to 3%. The rearrangement links TRBV7-9 to TRBJ2-5; TRBD2 matches 7 bases. Sequencing input: PBMCs. The source is a man aged 40-55 years in good health and CMV-seronegative. The CDR3 DNA sequence: TGTGCCAGCAGCTTAGTGGGGGGGTCGAGGGAGACCCAGTACTTC. As protein: CASSLVGGSRETQYF.